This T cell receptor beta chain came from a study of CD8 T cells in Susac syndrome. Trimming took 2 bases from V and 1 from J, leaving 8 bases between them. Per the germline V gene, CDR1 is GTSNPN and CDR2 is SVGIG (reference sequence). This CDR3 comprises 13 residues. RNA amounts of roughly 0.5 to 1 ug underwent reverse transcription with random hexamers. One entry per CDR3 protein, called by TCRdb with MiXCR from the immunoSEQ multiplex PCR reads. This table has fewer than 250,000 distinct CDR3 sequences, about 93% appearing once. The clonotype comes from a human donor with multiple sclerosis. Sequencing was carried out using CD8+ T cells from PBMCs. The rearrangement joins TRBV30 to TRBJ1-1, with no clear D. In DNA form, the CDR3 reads TGTGCCTGGAGTCTGGGTTCGAACACTGAAGCTTTCTTT. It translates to CAWSLGSNTEAFF.